The sequence of this T cell receptor beta chain was determined in a study of HIV-infected patients and healthy controls. All unsorted peripheral T cells were captured because whole blood was used without fractionation. At least ten counts were recorded for this clonotype. Alpha and beta constant-region primers primed reverse transcription of 500 to 550 ng RNA. Each of the alpha and beta chains got its own library through chain-specific third strand synthesis with indices. MiXCR, run by TCRdb on the 5' RACE reads, gives a single entry per CDR3 protein. The sample lists approximately 25,000 distinct CDR3 sequences; 8.5% to 9% were seen once. Germline V gives CDR1 MNHEY, CDR2 SMNVEV (reference sequence). The CDR3 has 15 amino acids. The V and J ends lost 5 bases and 6 bases respectively, with 17 bases between them.

V usage is TRBV27 and J usage is TRBJ1-5; no firm D call. The receptor was derived from an adult in good health. Sample: blood. The CDR3 coding sequence is TGTGCCAGCAGTCCCGGAGTTGGGGATCCTCAGCCCCAGCATTTT. Translation: CASSPGVGDPQPQHF.